The 23 T cell receptor beta chains reported below all come from one sample, sequenced in a study of cytomegalovirus exposure and HLA in healthy donors. The PCR was carried out with 60 Vbeta primers and 13 Jbeta primers. TCRdb keeps only in-frame clones here, not all; method: immunoSEQ multiplex PCR. Of 150,000 to 200,000 clones in the sample, 85% were seen once. The sequencing sample was made of PBMCs. The receptor source for this set is a man aged 18 to 30 in good health and CMV-seropositive.

The rearrangement links TRBV20-1 to TRBJ2-3; D is ambiguous. Trimming took 5 bases from V and 3 from J, leaving 6 bases between them. CDR1 and CDR2 from the germline V gene are DFQATT and SNEGSKA (reference sequence). This CDR3 is built from 11 residues. In DNA form, the CDR3 reads TGCAGTGCTCTAGAGACAGATACGCAGTATTTT. Translation gives CSALETDTQYF.

This clone was seen only a few times. The J gene is TRBJ2-1, the V gene TRBV6-1; 7 bases line up with TRBD2. The germline V gene encodes CDR1 MNHNS and CDR2 SASEGT. V shed 1 base, J shed 0 bases, and the junction held 0 bases outside the gene matches. The CDR3 runs to 15 residues. Here the CDR3 reads CASSEGGGSYNEQFF. CDR3 nucleotides: TGTGCCAGCAGTGAAGGCGGGGGCTCCTACAATGAGCAGTTCTTC.

The count of this clone is one. The chain has TRBV6-5 and TRBJ2-2; D is uncertain. There are 14 residues in the CDR3. Germline CDR1 reads MNHEY; CDR2 reads SVGAGI. V dropped 4 bases and J dropped 2 bases, with 8 bases sitting between them. CDR3 amino acids: CASSSRVNTGELFF. CDR3 bases: TGTGCCAGCAGTTCCCGGGTAAACACCGGGGAGCTGTTTTTT.

The J gene is TRBJ1-5, the V gene TRBV30; 8 bases are shared with TRBD1. V shed 0 bases and J 5 bases; nucleotides not matched to a gene: 6. The CDR3 is made up of 15 amino acids. The germline gives CDR1 GTSNPN, CDR2 SVGIG (reference sequence). The DNA of the CDR3 is TGTGCCTGGAGTGTACCAGGGGGCACCGATCAGCCCCAGCATTTT. It encodes CAWSVPGGTDQPQHF.

For this clone: This specimen includes other DNA sequences encoding the same CDR3. This chain uses TRBV30 with TRBJ1-1; no reliable D call. V lost 2 bases, J lost 1 base, and 20 bases lay in between. The CDR3 consists of 17 residues. Germline CDR1 is GTSNPN and CDR2 is SVGIG (reference sequence). The CDR3 region has the DNA TGTGCCTGGAGTTCTTGGACCCCTGGGGAGGGGAACACTGAAGCTTTCTTT. Translating it yields CAWSSWTPGEGNTEAFF. Using reference TRBV30 and TRBJ1-1 for the parts outside the CDR3, the full variable domain is SQTIHQWPATLVQPVGSPLSLECTVEGTSNPNLYWYRQAAGRGLQLLFYSVGIGQISSEVPQNLSASRPQDRQFILSSKKLLLSDSGFYLCAWSSWTPGEGNTEAFFGQGTRLTVV.

This chain joins TRBV13 and TRBJ2-3; tentative D call: TRBD2 (6 bases). The CDR3 covers 12 residues. CDR1 is PRHDT and CDR2 is FYEKMQ in the germline V gene (reference sequence). With 7 bases removed from V and 5 bases from J, the gap between germline ends came to 10 bases. The CDR3 region has the DNA TGTGCCAGCAATCCGGAGGGAGATACGCAGTATTTT. Its protein is CASNPEGDTQYF.

This clone was picked up one time. CDR3 coding DNA: TGTGCCAGCAGAGCCGGGACAGGGGCGGACCGGGAGCTGTTTTTT. It yields the protein CASRAGTGADRELFF. J is TRBJ2-2 and V is TRBV2; 10 nucleotides align to TRBD1. The junction had 10 bases not matched to a gene; V was cut back by 6 bases and J by 9 bases. The V gene's germline CDR1 is SNHLY and CDR2 FYNNEI. This CDR3 is 15 amino acids long.

The J gene is TRBJ1-6, the V gene TRBV9, with 7 bases lining up with TRBD1. There are 15 residues in the CDR3. The V segment lost 4 bases and the J segment 5 bases; nucleotides outside the gene matches: 6. CDR1 and CDR2 from the germline V gene are SGDLS and YYNGEE. DNA for the CDR3: TGTGCCAGCAGCCCCTTTGGACAGGATAATTCACCCCTCCACTTT. Residues: CASSPFGQDNSPLHF.

In DNA, the CDR3 is TGTGCCAGCTCACCGAACAGGGCCACCTCTGGAAACACCATATATTTT. It translates to CASSPNRATSGNTIYF. V and J are TRBV18 and TRBJ1-3; D possibly corresponds to TRBD1 (6 bases). There are 16 residues in the CDR3. The ends were cut back, 3 bases at V and 0 bases at J, with 12 bases in the middle. CDR1 and CDR2 from the germline V gene are KGHSH and LQKENI.

The chain couples TRBV19 to TRBJ2-7; 7 bases fit TRBD1. The CDR3 consists of 12 residues. Germline lookup yields CDR1 LNHDA and CDR2 SQIVND (reference sequence). The V segment lost 7 bases and the J segment 3 bases; nucleotides outside the gene matches: 3. The CDR3 here is CASTGTDYEQYF. The CDR3 DNA reads TGTGCCAGTACCGGGACAGACTACGAGCAGTACTTC.

The chain has TRBV27 and TRBJ2-7; 9 nucleotides agree with TRBD1. This CDR3 is 14 amino acids long. The germline CDR1 and CDR2 sequences are MNHEY and SMNVEV (reference sequence). The V and J ends lost 3 bases and 7 bases, in that order; junction bases with no gene match: 7. The CDR3 is CASSLGQGTGEQYF. In DNA, the CDR3 is TGTGCCAGCAGTTTGGGGCAGGGGACAGGGGAGCAGTACTTC.

The chain uses TRBV21-1 and TRBJ1-5; the table's D call, TRBD1, was not checked against the DNA. TRBV21-1 is reported as a pseudogene. The CDR3 is made up of 17 amino acids. The CDR3 loop reads CASSKGRTGGQRQPQHF. The CDR3 DNA sequence: TGTGCCAGCAGCAAAGGCCGAACAGGGGGACAGAGACAGCCCCAGCATTTT.

This clone appeared a single time. The V call is TRBV25-1, the J call TRBJ2-2; TRBD2 aligns across 9 bases. Trimming took 7 bases from V and 8 from J; bases not matched to a gene: 5. In germline, CDR1 is MGHDK, CDR2 SYGVNS. The CDR3 runs 13 residues. The CDR3 spells CASTLAGSGELFF. DNA of the CDR3: TGTGCCAGCACCCTAGCGGGGTCGGGGGAGCTGTTTTTT.

The rearrangement uses TRBV14 and TRBJ2-3, with TRBD2 identical over 9 bases. Germline V CDR1 and CDR2: SGHDN, FVKESK. CDR3 length: 18 amino acids. The trim removed 3 bases at V and 3 bases at J, leaving 13 bases unmatched. CDR3 amino acids: CASSHRPSGGPVTDTQYF. CDR3 nucleotides: TGTGCCAGCAGCCATCGACCAAGCGGGGGGCCTGTAACAGATACGCAGTATTTT.

The CDR3 spells CASSEIEGYRQPQHF. The DNA for the CDR3 is TGCGCCAGCAGTGAGATCGAGGGTTATCGTCAGCCCCAGCATTTT. V usage is TRBV10-2 and J usage is TRBJ1-5, with D uncertain. The V end lost 2 bases, the J end lost 6 bases, and 14 bases lay between the germline ends. There are 15 residues in the CDR3. Per germline, CDR1 WSHSY and CDR2 SAAADI.

The CDR3 DNA is TGTGCCTGGAGGCCCCTCCGGACAGGGGGGAATTCACCCCTCCACTTT. Amino acids: CAWRPLRTGGNSPLHF. This rearrangement joins TRBV30 to TRBJ1-6; 10 bases agree with TRBD1. Trimming took 3 bases from V and 7 from J; bases not matched to a gene: 9. There are 16 residues in the CDR3. The germline V gene encodes CDR1 GTSNPN and CDR2 SVGIG (reference sequence).

There are a few counts of this clone. The V gene is TRBV6-5, the J gene TRBJ2-1; D possibly corresponds to TRBD2 (6 bases). Germline CDR1 and CDR2: MNHEY and SVGAGI. V was clipped by 5 bases and J by 8 bases, with 16 bases between them. The CDR3 consists of 14 residues. The CDR3 DNA reads as TGTGCCAGCAGTCCCCGGAGGGGAAGGGATGAGCAGTTCTTC. Translating it yields CASSPRRGRDEQFF.

This clone was counted only a few times. The chain combines TRBV4-2 with TRBJ2-7; 9 bases are shared with TRBD1. The V and J ends lost 1 base and 0 bases, in that order; junction bases with no gene match: 4. Per the germline V gene, CDR1 is LGHNA and CDR2 is YNFKEQ. The CDR3 runs to 16 residues. CDR3 in amino acids: CASSQGQGDPSYEQYF. The CDR3 DNA reads TGTGCCAGCAGCCAAGGACAGGGGGACCCCTCCTACGAGCAGTACTTC.

The rearrangement uses TRBV29-1 and TRBJ2-6, with 8 positions matching TRBD1. This CDR3 contains 17 residues. Germline V gene data show CDR1 as SQVTM and CDR2 as ANQGSEA. V lost 4 bases to trimming and J lost 1 base; unmatched junction nucleotides: 9. The CDR3 loop is CSVAGGSGESGANVLTF. In nucleotides, the CDR3 is TGCAGCGTTGCAGGGGGCTCGGGTGAATCTGGGGCCAACGTCCTGACTTTC.

This chain uses TRBV7-2 with TRBJ2-7; 12 bases align to TRBD1. Germline-derived CDR1 and CDR2 are SGHTA and FQGNSA. The CDR3 is 17 residues long. V shed 1 base and J 5 bases; nucleotides not matched to a gene: 9. CDR3 nucleotide sequence: TGTGCCAGCAGCTTAGTGGGGACCGGGACAGGGGGCAACGAGCAGTACTTC. Protein: CASSLVGTGTGGNEQYF.

The J gene is TRBJ1-3, the V gene TRBV7-9; maybe TRBD1 (6 bases). Per germline, CDR1 SEHNR and CDR2 FQNEAQ (reference sequence). The CDR3 contains 16 residues. The V end was cut by 4 bases, the J end by 0 bases, with 13 bases between. The CDR3 loop is CASSSRTDISGNTIYF. CDR3 coding DNA: TGTGCCAGCAGCTCCAGGACAGATATCTCTGGAAACACCATATATTTT.

This clone was seen only a few times. The chain combines TRBV9 with TRBJ2-7; 9 bases agree with TRBD2. CDR1 SGDLS and CDR2 YYNGEE come from the germline V gene. The CDR3 loop spans 14 amino acids. V shed 0 bases and J 5 bases; nucleotides not matched to a gene: 3. The CDR3 loop is CASSVGGGEDEQYF. The CDR3, as DNA: TGTGCCAGCAGCGTAGGCGGGGGGGAAGACGAGCAGTACTTC. Full variable domain (rest looked up from reference TRBV9 and TRBJ2-7): DSGVTQTPKHLITATGQRVTLRCSPRSGDLSVYWYQQSLDQGLQFLIQYYNGEERAKGNILERFSAQQFPDLHSELNLSSLELGDSALYFCASSVGGGEDEQYFGPGTRLTVT.

This rearrangement joins TRBV27 to TRBJ2-1, with 10 bases matching TRBD1. Germline V CDR1 and CDR2: MNHEY, SMNVEV (reference sequence). This CDR3 has 14 amino acids. V lost 3 bases and J lost 8; bases outside the gene matches: 4. CDR3 residues: CASSFGTGVDEQFF. CDR3 DNA sequence: TGTGCCAGCAGTTTTGGGACAGGGGTTGATGAGCAGTTCTTC.